A selection of T cell receptor beta chains follows, all from one sample in a study of early T cells in non-severe SARS-CoV-2 infection. MiXCR, applied by TCRdb to the 5' RACE reads, yields one record per CDR3 protein. The sample includes roughly 34,000 distinct CDR3 sequences, 5% to 6.5% seen only once; the top ten take around 7.1%. Sequencing was performed on whole blood. The source is an adult who was a healthcare worker with PCR-confirmed SARS-CoV-2 infection or an uninfected control (not recorded which). Each CDR3 is given with its conserved first and last residue. Each record gives: V gene, J gene, clone size, D gene, CDR3 protein, CDR3 DNA. D genes are given only for firm matches. Size tells how often a clone was seen (once, few, many) or the class of an expanded clone, and some rows leave it out.

TRBV27	TRBJ1-5	many	.	CASSSYRDRGSNQPQHF	TGTGCCAGCAGTTCCTACCGGGACCGAGGGAGCAATCAGCCCCAGCATTTT
TRBV12-3/TRBV12-4	TRBJ2-2	few	.	CASSFGGTTNTGELFF	TGTGCCAGCAGTTTTGGTGGGACAACGAACACCGGGGAGCTGTTTTTT
TRBV30	TRBJ1-1	many	.	CAWNAAHF	TGTGCCTGGAACGCAGCTCATTTT
TRBV12-3/TRBV12-4	TRBJ1-1	many	TRBD1	CASSQGANALGEAFF	TGTGCCAGCAGCCAGGGGGCTAACGCCTTGGGTGAAGCTTTCTTT
TRBV12-3/TRBV12-4	TRBJ1-6	many	.	CASSFLDGPSSPLHF	TGTGCCAGCAGTTTCCTCGACGGACCTAGTTCACCCCTCCACTTT
TRBV12-3/TRBV12-4	TRBJ2-6	many	.	CASSFSGANVLTF	TGTGCCAGCAGTTTTTCTGGGGCCAACGTCCTGACTTTC
TRBV5-5	TRBJ2-2	many	.	CASSPPLAGSRSGELFF	TGTGCCAGCAGCCCCCCTTTAGCAGGGAGTCGTTCCGGGGAGCTGTTTTTT
TRBV11-2	TRBJ2-7	many	TRBD1	CASSWDSTYYEQYF	TGTGCCAGCAGCTGGGACAGCACTTACTACGAGCAGTACTTC
TRBV12-3/TRBV12-4	TRBJ1-1	many	.	CASSFEGPEAFF	TGTGCCAGCAGTTTCGAAGGCCCTGAAGCTTTCTTT
TRBV24-1	TRBJ1-5	.	.	CATGTNNQPQHF	TGTGCCACCGGGACAAACAATCAGCCCCAGCATTTT
TRBV3-1	TRBJ2-6	many	.	CASSQASGANVLTF	TGTGCCAGCAGCCAAGCCTCTGGGGCCAACGTCCTGACTTTC